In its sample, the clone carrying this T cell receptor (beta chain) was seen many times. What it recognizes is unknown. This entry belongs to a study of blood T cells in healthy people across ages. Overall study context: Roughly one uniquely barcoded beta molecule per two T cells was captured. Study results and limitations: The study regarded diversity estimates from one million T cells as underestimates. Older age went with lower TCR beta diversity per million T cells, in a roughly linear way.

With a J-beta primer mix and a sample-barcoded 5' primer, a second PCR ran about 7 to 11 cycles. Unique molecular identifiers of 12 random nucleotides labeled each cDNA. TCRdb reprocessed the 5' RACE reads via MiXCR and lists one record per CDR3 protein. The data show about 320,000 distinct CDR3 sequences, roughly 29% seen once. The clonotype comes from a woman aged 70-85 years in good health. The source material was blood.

The CDR3 loop reads CASSFIAGGSNEQFF. The CDR3 coding sequence is TGTGCCAGCAGTTTTATAGCGGGAGGTTCGAATGAGCAGTTCTTC. The chain carries TRBV28 and TRBJ2-1, with 10 bases matching TRBD2. In germline, CDR1 is MDHEN, CDR2 SYDVKM. Losses at the gene ends were 3 bases for V and 7 bases for J; bases not matched to a gene: 6. This CDR3 has 15 amino acids. The entire variable domain, with the rest obtained from reference TRBV28 and TRBJ2-1, is as follows: DVKVTQSSRYLVKRTGEKVFLECVQDMDHENMFWYRQDPGLGLRLIYFSYDVKMKEKGDIPEGYSVSREKKERFSLILESASTNQTSMYLCASSFIAGGSNEQFFGPGTRLTVL.